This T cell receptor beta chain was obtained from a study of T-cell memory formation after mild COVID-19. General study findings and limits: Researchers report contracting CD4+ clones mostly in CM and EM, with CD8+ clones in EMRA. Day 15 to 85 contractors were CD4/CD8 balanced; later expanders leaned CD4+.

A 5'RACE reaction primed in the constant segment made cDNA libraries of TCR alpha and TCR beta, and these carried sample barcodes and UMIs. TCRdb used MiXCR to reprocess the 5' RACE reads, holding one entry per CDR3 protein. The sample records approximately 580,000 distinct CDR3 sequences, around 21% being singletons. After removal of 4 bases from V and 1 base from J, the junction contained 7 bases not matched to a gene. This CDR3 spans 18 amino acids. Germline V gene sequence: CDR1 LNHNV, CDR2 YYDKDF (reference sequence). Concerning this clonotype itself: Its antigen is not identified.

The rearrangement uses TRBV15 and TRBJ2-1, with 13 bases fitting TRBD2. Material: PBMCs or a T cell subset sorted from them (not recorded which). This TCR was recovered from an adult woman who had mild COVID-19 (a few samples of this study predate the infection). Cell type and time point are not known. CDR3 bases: TGTGCCACCAGCATAAGACAGGGACTAGCGGGATCCTACAATGAGCAGTTCTTC. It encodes CATSIRQGLAGSYNEQFF.